These 25 T cell receptor beta chains were sequenced from one sample in a study of response to subunit inactivated influenza vaccine. TCRdb passed the RT-PCR reads through MiXCR, listing each CDR3 protein once. The table includes around 530,000 distinct CDR3 sequences, about 10% detected once. Sample: PBMCs from blood, taken on the day of vaccination. These TCRs come from a man in his forties or fifties who received an inactivated influenza vaccine.

This clonotype was observed a handful of times. J is TRBJ2-2 and V is TRBV5-6, with D maybe TRBD2 (6 bases). Germline CDR1 reads SGHDT; CDR2 reads YYEEEE. V was pared by 4 bases and J by 4 bases, with 11 bases between. The CDR3 runs to 14 residues. The CDR3 coding sequence is TGTGCCAGCAGCCCGACCGGGGGCACCGGGGAGCTGTTTTTT. Protein sequence: CASSPTGGTGELFF.

This chain uses TRBV5-1 with TRBJ2-2; 10 bases agree with TRBD2. The V and J ends lost 3 bases and 0 bases, in that order; junction bases with no gene match: 2. The CDR3 runs 16 residues. Germline CDR1 SGHRS, CDR2 YFSETQ. The CDR3 DNA sequence: TGCGCCAGCAGCTCTAGCGGGGGTTCGAACACCGGGGAGCTGTTTTTT. Protein: CASSSSGGSNTGELFF.

The CDR3 is CSAVTSGGSVREQFF. CDR3 bases: TGCAGTGCTGTCACTAGCGGGGGGTCGGTCAGGGAGCAGTTCTTC. The J gene is TRBJ2-1, the V gene TRBV20-1; TRBD2 agrees at 12 bases. The CDR3 has 15 residues. Germline trimming cut 5 bases from V and 10 bases from J; bases unmatched to any gene: 12. Germline lookup yields CDR1 DFQATT and CDR2 SNEGSKA (reference sequence).

On this clonotype: At one end the junction does not follow the germline gene, possibly because of a read error. The chain uses TRBV12-3 or TRBV12-4 and TRBJ2-5; TRBD1 is a possible D gene (6 bases). This CDR3 spans 19 amino acids. This CDR3 reads CACSYADSHRYSFQETQYF. CDR3 DNA sequence: TGTGCCTGCAGTTATGCGGACAGTCATAGGTATTCTTTCCAAGAGACCCAGTACTTC.

This clonotype has more than one count but fewer than ten. The V and J genes are TRBV6-1 and TRBJ2-7; TRBD2 matches at 9 bases. Trimming removed 1 base from V and 2 bases from J; junction bases left unmatched: 3. The CDR3 has 15 amino acids. The germline V gene encodes CDR1 MNHNS and CDR2 SASEGT. CDR3 amino acids: CASSEGASGAYEQYF. The CDR3 bases are TGTGCCAGCAGTGAAGGGGCTAGCGGGGCCTACGAGCAGTACTTC.

CDR3 sequence: CASSQAREGGPRNYGYTF. For the CDR3, the DNA is TGCGCCAGCAGCCAAGCGAGGGAAGGGGGCCCGCGGAACTATGGCTACACCTTC. The V and J genes are TRBV4-1 and TRBJ1-2; 7 bases match TRBD1. The CDR3 is 18 amino acids. Per germline, CDR1 MGHRA and CDR2 YSYEKL. After removal of 1 base from V and 2 bases from J, the junction contained 13 bases not matched to a gene.

The J gene is TRBJ2-7, the V gene TRBV20-1; D gene ambiguous. CDR3 length equals 12 residues. V lost 6 bases and J lost 2, with 11 bases in between. The germline V gene has CDR1 DFQATT and CDR2 SNEGSKA (reference sequence). Written as DNA, the CDR3 is TGCAGTGCCGTTGGTGGTGCCTACGAGCAGTACTTC. It translates to CSAVGGAYEQYF.

The chain combines TRBV3-1 with TRBJ2-7, with D unclear. The CDR3 runs to 14 residues. Looked up from germline, CDR1 is LGHDT and CDR2 is YNNKEL (reference sequence). With 1 base removed from V and 5 bases from J, the gap between germline ends came to 12 bases. The CDR3 region has the DNA TGTGCCAGCAGCCAAGGATGGCGCTACGACGAGCAGTACTTC. It yields the protein CASSQGWRYDEQYF.

The chain recombines TRBV7-6 with TRBJ2-1; a weak D match, TRBD2 (5 bases). This CDR3 is 15 amino acids long. Trimming pared 2 bases from V and 1 base from J, leaving 9 bases between. The germline V gene has CDR1 SGHVS and CDR2 FNYEAQ. CDR3: CASSLYLASYNEQFF. The CDR3 nucleotides are TGTGCCAGCAGCTTATACCTAGCTTCCTACAATGAGCAGTTCTTC. The full variable domain, with the rest looked up from reference TRBV7-6 and TRBJ2-1, is GAGVSQSPRYKVTKRGQDVALRCDPISGHVSLYWYRQALGQGPEFLTYFNYEAQQDKSGLPNDRFSAERPEGSISTLTIQRTEQRDSAMYRCASSLYLASYNEQFFGPGTRLTVL.

This clonotype was recorded a few times. The J gene is TRBJ1-1, the V gene TRBV2; D perhaps matches TRBD1 (5 bases). Germline V gives CDR1 SNHLY, CDR2 FYNNEI. This CDR3 comprises 13 residues. Deletions cut 7 bases from V and 4 bases from J, with 13 bases between. The CDR3 nucleotides are TGTGCCAGCACCAGCAGGGTGGGCACTGAAGCTTTCTTT. Protein: CASTSRVGTEAFF.

In this sample, this clonotype turned up a few times. The chain couples TRBV20-1 to TRBJ2-4; D unclear. Germline CDR1 is DFQATT and CDR2 is SNEGSKA (reference sequence). This CDR3 region has 19 residues. V dropped 6 bases and J dropped 0 bases, with 27 bases sitting between them. The CDR3 here is CSANPPDLRKALAKNIQYF. DNA for the CDR3: TGCAGTGCAAACCCCCCGGACCTAAGAAAGGCCTTAGCCAAAAACATTCAGTACTTC.

The chain carries TRBV7-9 and TRBJ2-5; D is ambiguous. Germline assignment: CDR1 SEHNR and CDR2 FQNEAQ (reference sequence). The V and J ends lost 10 bases and 2 bases respectively, with 14 bases between them. There are 13 residues in the CDR3. The CDR3 loop is CATSPWVQETQYF. The CDR3 DNA is TGTGCCACCTCCCCGTGGGTTCAAGAGACCCAGTACTTC.

In its sample, this clonotype was seen many times. As DNA, the CDR3 is TGCAGTGCTAGTCCTCCGCAGAGAGCGAACACCGGGGAGCTGTTTTTT. This gives the protein CSASPPQRANTGELFF. The V call is TRBV20-1, the J call TRBJ2-2; D is uncertain. CDR3 length: 16 residues. Per the germline V gene, CDR1 is DFQATT and CDR2 is SNEGSKA (reference sequence). V lost 3 bases, J lost 0 bases, and 14 bases lay in between.

This clonotype was observed a few times. This chain uses TRBV28 with TRBJ1-1; D gene ambiguous. The CDR3 totals 12 residues. Trimming removed 3 bases from V and 3 bases from J, with 5 bases in between. Germline V gene data show CDR1 as MDHEN and CDR2 as SYDVKM. DNA for the CDR3: TGTGCCAGCAGTTTGGAATACACTGAAGCTTTCTTT. This sequence encodes CASSLEYTEAFF.

This chain connects TRBV24-1 to TRBJ2-3; 10 nucleotides agree with TRBD1. The CDR3 sequence is 17 residues long. The V gene's germline CDR1 is KGHDR and CDR2 SFDVKD. The junction had 8 bases not matched to a gene; V was cut back by 0 bases and J by 6 bases. The CDR3 DNA sequence: TGTGCCACCAGTGATTTGCCCGGGACAGGGGTCTGGGATACGCAGTATTTT. This codes for CATSDLPGTGVWDTQYF.

The chain links TRBV7-2 to TRBJ2-7; 7 bases map to TRBD2. CDR1 and CDR2 from the germline V gene are SGHTA and FQGNSA. Germline trimming cut 5 bases from V and 3 bases from J; bases unmatched to any gene: 7. This CDR3 contains 14 residues. CDR3 nucleotide sequence: TGTGCCAGCAGCGGGGGTGTAGCGGGCTACGAGCAGTACTTC. This gives the protein CASSGGVAGYEQYF.

This clonotype came up many times. J is TRBJ2-3 and V is TRBV24-1; the match to TRBD2 covers 9 bases. The germline V gene encodes CDR1 KGHDR and CDR2 SFDVKD. CDR3 size: 18 residues. After removal of 0 bases from V and 1 base from J, the junction contained 7 bases not matched to a gene. The CDR3 loop is CATSDLADSGGRTDTQYF. CDR3 coding DNA: TGTGCCACCAGTGATTTGGCCGATAGCGGGGGCCGCACAGATACGCAGTATTTT.

This rearrangement joins TRBV6-2 or TRBV6-3 to TRBJ2-2; D uncertain. The V and J ends lost 2 bases and 7 bases respectively, with 8 bases between them. This CDR3 is 13 amino acids long. Per germline, CDR1 MNHEY and CDR2 SVGEGT. This CDR3 reads CASSYAVDGELFF. Written as DNA, the CDR3 is TGTGCCAGCAGTTACGCGGTGGACGGGGAGCTGTTTTTT.

The chain recombines TRBV27 with TRBJ2-1; 7 nucleotides line up with TRBD2. CDR3 length: 16 residues. After removal of 2 bases from V and 4 bases from J, the junction contained 8 bases not matched to a gene. Germline V gene data show CDR1 as MNHEY and CDR2 as SMNVEV (reference sequence). The CDR3 DNA reads as TGTGCCAGCAGTTTAAGCCTAGCGGCCTCTTACAATGAGCAGTTCTTC. Its protein is CASSLSLAASYNEQFF.

There are a few counts of this clonotype. The chain links TRBV11-1 to TRBJ2-6; a weak D match, TRBD1 (6 bases). Trimming pared 5 bases from V and 0 bases from J, leaving 20 bases between. CDR3 size: 19 residues. Germline V gene sequence: CDR1 SGHAT, CDR2 FQDESV (reference sequence). The CDR3 here is CASSMGDKLIYSGANVLTF. CDR3 in DNA: TGTGCCAGCAGCATGGGGGACAAACTAATCTACTCTGGGGCCAACGTCCTGACTTTC.

The rearrangement links TRBV10-2 to TRBJ2-5, with D maybe TRBD1 (7 bases). V lost 2 bases and J 5 bases, leaving 21 bases between the germline ends. Germline V gene lookup returns CDR1 WSHSY and CDR2 SAAADI. The CDR3 runs to 17 residues. CDR3: CASSEPLQGRSRETQYF. The CDR3 bases are TGCGCCAGCAGTGAGCCTTTACAGGGGAGGTCCAGGGAGACCCAGTACTTC.

In this sample, this clonotype turned up a few times. The chain combines TRBV6-5 with TRBJ2-1; D is uncertain. Germline V gene data show CDR1 as MNHEY and CDR2 as SVGAGI. The CDR3 sequence is 13 residues long. V gave up 0 bases and J gave up 12 bases, with 12 bases separating them. The CDR3 bases are TGTGCCAGCAGTTACTCGCCCGGATTAGGGCAGTTCTTC. Translation gives CASSYSPGLGQFF.

The rearrangement joins TRBV27 to TRBJ2-2; 9 nucleotides match TRBD1. The CDR3 sequence is 15 residues long. Germline V gene lookup returns CDR1 MNHEY and CDR2 SMNVEV (reference sequence). V gave up 1 base and J gave up 6 bases; unmatched junction bases: 3. Here the CDR3 DNA reads TGTGCCAGCAGTTTATGGACAGGGGTCGCCGGGGAGCTGTTTTTT. Its protein product is CASSLWTGVAGELFF.

This CDR3 is CASGGLADTQYF. CDR3 sequence (DNA): TGTGCCAGCGGGGGACTAGCAGATACGCAGTATTTT. The chain combines TRBV7-6 with TRBJ2-3, with 8 bases fitting TRBD2. The J segment lost 4 bases and the V segment lost 8 bases, leaving 2 bases of the junction unmatched. Germline loops: CDR1 SGHVS, CDR2 FNYEAQ. The CDR3 covers 12 residues.

The chain has TRBV4-2 and TRBJ2-7; 9 bases line up with TRBD1. J lost 5 bases, V lost 1 base, and 6 bases had no gene match. In germline, CDR1 is LGHNA, CDR2 YNFKEQ. This CDR3 is built from 15 residues. CDR3 in DNA: TGTGCCAGCAGCCAAGCACAGGGGGCTACCCACGAGCAGTACTTC. Translating gives CASSQAQGATHEQYF.